The T cell receptor (beta chain) under discussion was sequenced for a study of T-cell memory formation after mild COVID-19. The CDR3 runs 16 residues. The V and J ends lost 5 bases and 4 bases, in that order; junction bases with no gene match: 13. TCRdb re-derived calls from the 5' RACE reads in MiXCR, one entry per CDR3 protein. The sample records hundreds of thousands of distinct CDR3 sequences, 16% being singletons. This chain links TRBV12-3 or TRBV12-4 with TRBJ1-2; TRBD1 matches at 7 bases. This TCR was sampled from a man aged 18 to 29 who had mild COVID-19 (a few samples of this study predate the infection). Cell type and time point are not known. Material for sequencing was PBMCs or a T cell subset sorted from them (not recorded which). CDR3 sequence (DNA): TGTGCCAGCAGTACCCGGTCAGGGGGAATGGGCTATGGCTACACCTTC. Translated, it gives CASSTRSGGMGYGYTF.